The rows below give T cell receptor beta chains drawn from one sample of a study of sequential checkpoint blockade in melanoma. Here immunoSEQ multiplex PCR was the method, and the copy in TCRdb shows in-frame clones only, minus some. The data contain around 20,000 clones, 82% of them singletons. The sample was CD8+ T cells sorted from blood (inferred from file names), taken from a patient given nivolumab and ipilimumab in sequence. The receptors were sampled from a human donor with melanoma. CDR3s include the opening cysteine and the closing phenylalanine or tryptophan. Fields, in order: clone size, D gene, J gene, V gene, CDR3 protein, CDR3 DNA. A D gene is named only where the DNA matches it firmly. Rows give clone size only sometimes, using once, few, many, or a class for an expanded clone.

abundance: .; d_gene: TRBD2; j_gene: TRBJ2-7; v_gene: TRBV25-1; CDR3aa: CASSAGLAGGYEQYF; CDR3nt: TGTGCCAGCAGTGCGGGACTAGCGGGAGGTTACGAGCAGTACTTC
abundance: .; d_gene: .; j_gene: TRBJ2-1; v_gene: TRBV4-1; CDR3aa: CASSQEGAGAREQFF; CDR3nt: TGCGCCAGCAGCCAAGAGGGGGCGGGAGCCCGGGAGCAGTTCTTC
abundance: once; d_gene: TRBD1; j_gene: TRBJ2-2; v_gene: TRBV19; CDR3aa: CASIRTGGNTGELFF; CDR3nt: TGTGCCAGTATTCGGACAGGGGGGAACACCGGGGAGCTGTTTTTT
abundance: .; d_gene: TRBD2; j_gene: TRBJ2-3; v_gene: TRBV7-7; CDR3aa: CASSGGTGTQYF; CDR3nt: TGTGCTAGCAGCGGGGGGACGGGTACGCAGTATTTT
abundance: .; d_gene: .; j_gene: TRBJ1-2; v_gene: TRBV28; CDR3aa: CASSLAGWQYGYTF; CDR3nt: TGTGCCAGCAGTTTGGCAGGGTGGCAATATGGCTACACCTTC
abundance: .; d_gene: .; j_gene: TRBJ1-4; v_gene: TRBV14; CDR3aa: CASSQGTAARNEKLFF; CDR3nt: TGTGCCAGCAGCCAAGGAACGGCAGCGCGCAATGAAAAACTGTTTTTT
abundance: .; d_gene: .; j_gene: TRBJ2-5; v_gene: TRBV20-1; CDR3aa: CSAYQETQYF; CDR3nt: TGCAGTGCTTATCAAGAGACCCAGTACTTC
abundance: .; d_gene: .; j_gene: TRBJ1-3; v_gene: TRBV18; CDR3aa: CASSPDRRLSGNTIYF; CDR3nt: TGTGCCAGCTCACCCGACAGGCGACTCTCTGGAAACACCATATATTTT
abundance: few; d_gene: TRBD1; j_gene: TRBJ1-1; v_gene: TRBV6-5; CDR3aa: CASSDRDDTEAFF; CDR3nt: TGTGCCAGCAGTGACAGGGATGACACTGAAGCTTTCTTT
abundance: .; d_gene: .; j_gene: TRBJ2-3; v_gene: TRBV30; CDR3aa: CAWTSYTDTQYF; CDR3nt: TGTGCCTGGACTAGCTACACAGATACGCAGTATTTT
abundance: few; d_gene: .; j_gene: TRBJ2-6; v_gene: TRBV28; CDR3aa: CASKQGFGANVLTF; CDR3nt: TGTGCCAGCAAACAGGGTTTTGGGGCCAACGTCCTGACTTTC
abundance: .; d_gene: TRBD1; j_gene: TRBJ1-1; v_gene: TRBV6-5; CDR3aa: CASSYQRQGNTEAFF; CDR3nt: TGTGCCAGCAGTTACCAACGACAGGGGAACACTGAAGCTTTCTTT
abundance: .; d_gene: .; j_gene: TRBJ2-5; v_gene: TRBV11-3; CDR3aa: CASSLGNTATQYF; CDR3nt: TGTGCCAGCAGCTTGGGCAACACGGCGACCCAGTACTTC
abundance: few; d_gene: TRBD1; j_gene: TRBJ2-3; v_gene: TRBV2; CDR3aa: CASRDGTGYDTQYF; CDR3nt: TGTGCCAGCAGGGACGGGACAGGCTACGATACGCAGTATTTT
abundance: .; d_gene: .; j_gene: TRBJ2-1; v_gene: TRBV5-6; CDR3aa: CASSFLGASIGQLKQWFF; CDR3nt: TGTGCCAGCAGCTTCCTGGGGGCTTCGATCGGACAACTAAAGCAGTGGTTCTTC
abundance: few; d_gene: .; j_gene: TRBJ1-5; v_gene: TRBV7-9; CDR3aa: CASSLESEPQHF; CDR3nt: TGTGCCAGCAGCTTAGAGTCGGAGCCCCAGCATTTT
abundance: .; d_gene: TRBD2; j_gene: TRBJ2-1; v_gene: TRBV9; CDR3aa: CASSVDQRGGYNEQFF; CDR3nt: TGTGCCAGCAGCGTAGATCAGCGGGGGGGGTACAATGAGCAGTTCTTC
abundance: few; d_gene: TRBD1; j_gene: TRBJ1-3; v_gene: TRBV6-5; CDR3aa: CASSYTGTGAGNTIYF; CDR3nt: TGTGCCAGCAGTTACACCGGGACAGGGGCTGGAAACACCATATATTTT
abundance: .; d_gene: .; j_gene: TRBJ1-2; v_gene: TRBV28; CDR3aa: CASSKGGVNYGYTF; CDR3nt: TGTGCCAGCAGTAAGGGAGGGGTGAACTATGGCTACACCTTC
abundance: few; d_gene: TRBD2; j_gene: TRBJ2-4; v_gene: TRBV4-3; CDR3aa: CASSSGLAGEAKNIQYF; CDR3nt: TGCGCCAGCAGCTCGGGACTAGCGGGAGAGGCCAAAAACATTCAGTACTTC
abundance: .; d_gene: .; j_gene: TRBJ2-3; v_gene: TRBV29-1; CDR3aa: CSVQVQSPDTQYF; CDR3nt: TGCAGCGTTCAAGTCCAAAGCCCAGATACGCAGTATTTT
abundance: .; d_gene: .; j_gene: TRBJ1-5; v_gene: TRBV28; CDR3aa: CASSFGGAYSNQPQHF; CDR3nt: TGTGCCAGCAGTTTCGGGGGGGCCTATAGCAATCAGCCCCAGCATTTT
abundance: .; d_gene: TRBD2; j_gene: TRBJ2-7; v_gene: TRBV18; CDR3aa: CASSGTAGTSYEQYF; CDR3nt: TGTGCCAGCTCAGGCACAGCGGGGACTTCCTACGAGCAGTACTTC
abundance: .; d_gene: TRBD2; j_gene: TRBJ2-1; v_gene: TRBV5-6; CDR3aa: CASSLPSGRAAYEQFF; CDR3nt: TGTGCCAGCAGCCTGCCCAGCGGGAGGGCCGCGTATGAGCAGTTCTTC
abundance: once; d_gene: .; j_gene: TRBJ1-5; v_gene: TRBV10-3; CDR3aa: CAISDRKNGDNQPQHF; CDR3nt: TGTGCCATCTCCGACAGGAAGAACGGAGACAATCAGCCCCAGCATTTT
abundance: .; d_gene: TRBD2; j_gene: TRBJ2-2; v_gene: TRBV9; CDR3aa: CASSVAIAGGPAGELFF; CDR3nt: TGTGCCAGCAGCGTAGCTATAGCGGGAGGGCCGGCCGGGGAGCTGTTTTTT
abundance: .; d_gene: .; j_gene: TRBJ2-7; v_gene: TRBV6-1; CDR3aa: CASSDLWSYEQYF; CDR3nt: TGTGCCAGCAGTGATCTATGGAGCTACGAGCAGTACTTC
abundance: .; d_gene: .; j_gene: TRBJ2-7; v_gene: TRBV28; CDR3aa: CASEDYSSYEQYF; CDR3nt: TGTGCCAGCGAAGATTATAGCTCCTACGAGCAGTACTTC
abundance: once; d_gene: TRBD2; j_gene: TRBJ2-3; v_gene: TRBV14; CDR3aa: CASSQEIRTSLTDTQYF; CDR3nt: TGTGCCAGCAGCCAAGAAATTAGGACTAGCTTGACAGATACGCAGTATTTT
abundance: .; d_gene: TRBD2; j_gene: TRBJ2-7; v_gene: TRBV12-5; CDR3aa: CASGLEAGGYEQYF; CDR3nt: TGTGCTAGTGGTTTGGAAGCGGGAGGGTACGAGCAGTACTTC
abundance: few; d_gene: TRBD1; j_gene: TRBJ2-1; v_gene: TRBV27; CDR3aa: CASSLSSGQGNEQFF; CDR3nt: TGTGCCAGCAGTTTATCCTCGGGACAGGGAAATGAGCAGTTCTTC
abundance: few; d_gene: .; j_gene: TRBJ1-4; v_gene: TRBV4-1; CDR3aa: CASSQDGTRGEKLFF; CDR3nt: TGCGCCAGCAGCCAAGACGGGACCCGGGGGGAAAAACTGTTTTTT
abundance: .; d_gene: TRBD2; j_gene: TRBJ2-5; v_gene: TRBV9; CDR3aa: CASSVALTSGRETQYF; CDR3nt: TGTGCCAGCAGCGTAGCCTTGACTAGCGGGAGGGAGACCCAGTACTTC
abundance: .; d_gene: TRBD2; j_gene: TRBJ2-1; v_gene: TRBV6-1; CDR3aa: CASSVRTSGRPQDEQFF; CDR3nt: TGTGCCAGCAGTGTAAGGACTAGCGGGAGGCCCCAGGATGAGCAGTTCTTC
abundance: .; d_gene: TRBD1; j_gene: TRBJ1-2; v_gene: TRBV2; CDR3aa: CASKGQMFYGYTF; CDR3nt: TGTGCCAGCAAGGGACAGATGTTCTATGGCTACACCTTC
abundance: once; d_gene: .; j_gene: TRBJ1-2; v_gene: TRBV5-1; CDR3aa: CASSPTGYGYTF; CDR3nt: TGCGCCAGCAGCCCGACGGGTTATGGCTACACCTTC
abundance: .; d_gene: .; j_gene: TRBJ2-1; v_gene: TRBV30; CDR3aa: CAWSRGVENEQFF; CDR3nt: TGTGCCTGGAGCCGGGGAGTCGAAAATGAGCAGTTCTTC
abundance: .; d_gene: .; j_gene: TRBJ2-7; v_gene: TRBV7-9; CDR3aa: CASSPGGTSYEQYF; CDR3nt: TGTGCCAGCAGCCCTGGAGGCACCTCCTACGAGCAGTACTTC
abundance: .; d_gene: .; j_gene: TRBJ2-5; v_gene: TRBV25-1; CDR3aa: CASQTDVETQYF; CDR3nt: TGTGCCAGCCAGACTGACGTAGAGACCCAGTACTTC
abundance: .; d_gene: TRBD1; j_gene: TRBJ2-7; v_gene: TRBV28; CDR3aa: CASSTHRGHEQYF; CDR3nt: TGTGCCAGCAGTACCCACAGGGGCCACGAGCAGTACTTC
abundance: .; d_gene: TRBD2; j_gene: TRBJ2-7; v_gene: TRBV7-2; CDR3aa: CASRRERESHEQYF; CDR3nt: TGTGCCAGCAGACGAGAGCGGGAGTCCCACGAGCAGTACTTC
abundance: .; d_gene: .; j_gene: TRBJ2-2; v_gene: TRBV19; CDR3aa: CASSINRATGELFF; CDR3nt: TGTGCCAGTAGTATTAACAGGGCCACCGGGGAGCTGTTTTTT
abundance: .; d_gene: .; j_gene: TRBJ2-1; v_gene: TRBV28; CDR3aa: CASSQGNEQFF; CDR3nt: TGTGCCAGCAGCCAGGGGAATGAGCAGTTCTTC
abundance: .; d_gene: TRBD2; j_gene: TRBJ2-7; v_gene: TRBV5-5; CDR3aa: CASSETGTSGIAEQYF; CDR3nt: TGTGCCAGCAGCGAAACAGGGACTAGCGGGATTGCCGAGCAGTACTTC
abundance: .; d_gene: TRBD1; j_gene: TRBJ2-1; v_gene: TRBV9; CDR3aa: CASSSDRGFYNEQFF; CDR3nt: TGTGCCAGCAGCTCTGACAGGGGGTTTTACAATGAGCAGTTCTTC
abundance: .; d_gene: TRBD1; j_gene: TRBJ1-4; v_gene: TRBV5-8; CDR3aa: CASSTRQGWEKLFF; CDR3nt: TGTGCCAGCAGCACTCGACAGGGATGGGAAAAACTGTTTTTT
abundance: .; d_gene: .; j_gene: TRBJ1-1; v_gene: TRBV5-8; CDR3aa: CATAREPEAFF; CDR3nt: TGTGCCACCGCCCGGGAGCCTGAAGCTTTCTTT
abundance: .; d_gene: .; j_gene: TRBJ1-1; v_gene: TRBV20-1; CDR3aa: CSASPPLVAFF; CDR3nt: TGCAGTGCTAGCCCCCCACTGGTAGCTTTCTTT
abundance: .; d_gene: .; j_gene: TRBJ2-7; v_gene: TRBV27; CDR3aa: CASSPADDRSSYEQYF; CDR3nt: TGTGCCAGCAGTCCTGCTGACGACAGGAGCTCCTACGAGCAGTACTTC
abundance: .; d_gene: TRBD1; j_gene: TRBJ1-2; v_gene: TRBV5-6; CDR3aa: CASGGRDRAVWGYTF; CDR3nt: TGTGCCAGCGGCGGACGGGACAGGGCTGTTTGGGGCTACACCTTC
abundance: once; d_gene: TRBD2; j_gene: TRBJ2-7; v_gene: TRBV19; CDR3aa: CASTSGVAGDGEQYF; CDR3nt: TGTGCCAGTACCTCTGGCGTAGCGGGAGACGGCGAGCAGTACTTC
abundance: .; d_gene: .; j_gene: TRBJ1-3; v_gene: TRBV5-1; CDR3aa: CASSKDLGASGNTIYF; CDR3nt: TGCGCCAGCAGCAAGGACTTGGGCGCGTCTGGAAACACCATATATTTT
abundance: few; d_gene: TRBD2; j_gene: TRBJ2-3; v_gene: TRBV10-1; CDR3aa: CASSVQLAGGRDTQYF; CDR3nt: TGCGCCAGCAGTGTGCAACTAGCGGGAGGCCGAGATACGCAGTATTTT
abundance: .; d_gene: TRBD2; j_gene: TRBJ2-1; v_gene: TRBV30; CDR3aa: CAWSHDSGMGNEQFF; CDR3nt: TGTGCCTGGAGTCATGATAGCGGGATGGGGAATGAGCAGTTCTTC
abundance: .; d_gene: TRBD2; j_gene: TRBJ2-7; v_gene: TRBV6-6; CDR3aa: CASSSPPSGLYEQYF; CDR3nt: TGTGCCAGCAGTTCTCCTCCTAGCGGGCTCTACGAGCAGTACTTC
abundance: .; d_gene: TRBD1; j_gene: TRBJ2-5; v_gene: TRBV28; CDR3aa: CASIPQQGAKETQYF; CDR3nt: TGTGCCAGCATCCCTCAGCAGGGGGCGAAAGAGACCCAGTACTTC
abundance: .; d_gene: .; j_gene: TRBJ2-1; v_gene: TRBV28; CDR3aa: CASSLARPTYNEQFF; CDR3nt: TGTGCCAGCAGTCTAGCAAGGCCAACCTACAATGAGCAGTTCTTC
abundance: .; d_gene: .; j_gene: TRBJ1-1; v_gene: TRBV6-5; CDR3aa: CASSYQAEAFF; CDR3nt: TGTGCCAGCAGTTATCAGGCTGAAGCTTTCTTT
abundance: once; d_gene: .; j_gene: TRBJ2-7; v_gene: TRBV7-6; CDR3aa: CASSSRDWISSYEQYF; CDR3nt: TGTGCCAGCAGCTCCAGGGACTGGATAAGCTCCTACGAGCAGTACTTC
abundance: .; d_gene: TRBD1; j_gene: TRBJ1-5; v_gene: TRBV30; CDR3aa: CAWSSGQGKGQPQHF; CDR3nt: TGTGCCTGGAGTTCGGGACAGGGGAAGGGTCAGCCCCAGCATTTT